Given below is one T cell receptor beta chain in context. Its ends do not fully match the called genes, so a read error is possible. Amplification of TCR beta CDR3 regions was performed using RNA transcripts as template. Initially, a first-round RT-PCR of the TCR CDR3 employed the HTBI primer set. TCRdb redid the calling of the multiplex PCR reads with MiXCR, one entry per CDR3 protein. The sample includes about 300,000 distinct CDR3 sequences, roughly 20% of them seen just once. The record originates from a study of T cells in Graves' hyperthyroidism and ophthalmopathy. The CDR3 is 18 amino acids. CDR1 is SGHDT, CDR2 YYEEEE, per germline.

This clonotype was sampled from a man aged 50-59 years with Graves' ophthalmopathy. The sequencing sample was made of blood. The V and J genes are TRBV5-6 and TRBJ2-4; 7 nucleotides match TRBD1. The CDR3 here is CASSLGDSSDYYKKIRYF. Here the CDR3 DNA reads TGTGCCAGCAGCTTGGGGGACAGCAGCGATTACTACAAGAAGATTCGGTACTTC.